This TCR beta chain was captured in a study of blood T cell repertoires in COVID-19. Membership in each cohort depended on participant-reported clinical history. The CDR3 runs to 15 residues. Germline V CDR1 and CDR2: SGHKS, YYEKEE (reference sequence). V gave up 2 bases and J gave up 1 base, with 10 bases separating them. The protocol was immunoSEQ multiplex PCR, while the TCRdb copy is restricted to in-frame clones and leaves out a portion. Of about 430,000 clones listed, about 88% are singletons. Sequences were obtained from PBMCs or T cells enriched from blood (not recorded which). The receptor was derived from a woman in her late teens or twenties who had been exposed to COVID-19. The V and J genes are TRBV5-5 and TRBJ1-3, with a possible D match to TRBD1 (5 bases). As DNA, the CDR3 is TGTGCCAGCAGCTTAGCAGGGAGGTCTGGAAACACCATATATTTT. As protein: CASSLAGRSGNTIYF.